The TCR beta chain described here comes from a study of blood T cell repertoires in COVID-19. Overall study context: From T cells, B-cell-depleted T cells, or PBMCs came the material, which was cDNA or gDNA.

The method was immunoSEQ multiplex PCR; TCRdb's version includes in-frame clones alone and lacks a portion of them. Of roughly 190,000 clones in the sample, about nine tenths are singletons; the top ten hold 2% to 2.5%. Germline loops: CDR1 GTSNPN, CDR2 SVGIG (reference sequence). V shed 2 bases and J shed 1 base, with 2 bases lying between them. The CDR3 length is 11 residues. The clonotype was recovered from a woman aged 25-40 years who had recovered from COVID-19. The chain links TRBV30 to TRBJ2-5; D call uncertain. The source material was PBMCs or T cells enriched from blood (not recorded which). The CDR3 bases are TGTGCCTGGAGTCTCCAAGAGACCCAGTACTTC. It translates to CAWSLQETQYF. The whole variable domain, filled in from reference TRBV30 and TRBJ2-5, reads SQTIHQWPATLVQPVGSPLSLECTVEGTSNPNLYWYRQAAGRGLQLLFYSVGIGQISSEVPQNLSASRPQDRQFILSSKKLLLSDSGFYLCAWSLQETQYFGPGTRLLVL.